This TCR beta chain was found in a study of radiation and T cells in renal cell carcinoma (dated by TCRdb to about 2020). For the wider study: Samples came from a clinical trial, in which primary renal cell carcinomas received 15 Gy stereotactic body radiation therapy followed by nephrectomy 4 weeks later. A total of roughly 53 samples underwent TCR beta sequencing, made up of 26 tumors and some 27 peripheral blood samples. In the approximately 53 samples combined, some 4,000,000 unique CDR3 nucleotide sequences were found, encoding approximately 2,800,000 unique CDR3 amino acid sequences. General conclusions and limits of the study: Top tumor clonotypes rose in blood from baseline to 2 weeks post-radiation, then contracted by 4 weeks, suggesting transient expansion of tumor-resident clones. With a single-armed trial design, the study had no way to address how radiation dose or scheduling affects the TCR repertoire. No pretreatment tumor biopsies were available, so the baseline intratumoral presence of clonotypes could not be determined. Blood repertoire dynamics were not followed beyond 4 weeks after treatment.

The immunoSEQ kit was used, according to the manufacturer's recommendations, to generate TCR beta libraries from genomic DNA. To prepare the libraries, a first multiplex PCR with proprietary primers was run, followed by a second PCR that added unique barcodes, and a bead cleanup was done after each round. A kit-provided positive control reaction and a negative control reaction were included in every sample batch. The final libraries were assessed on an Agilent 4200 TapeStation D1000 ScreenTape, pooled by volume, and quantified by qPCR. Sequencing was performed on an Illumina NextSeq500 using a MidOutput 150-cycle cartridge, with 156 Read1 cycles, 15 Index1 cycles, and the kit custom primers. The pooled library was loaded at approximately 0.95 pM with a roughly 22% PhiX control spike-in. The study's processing was this. The vendor-processed data were analyzed in R, and a clonotype was defined as all T cells that share the same CDR3 nucleotide sequence. In the clone abundance analyses, frequencies were normalized to the 10,000 most abundant clones in each sample. Public T cell clones, which averaged fewer than five per sample, were excluded before analysis. A difference in abundance of at least 32-fold between compartments was used to define tumor-enriched and baseline blood-enriched clonotypes. Clonotypes expanded or contracted between blood time points were identified with a beta-binomial differential abundance model. Tumor-blood repertoire similarity was measured with the Baroni-Urbani and Buser coefficient, and groups were compared using two-tailed Wilcoxon tests in R. The table was pulled from immuneACCESS by TCRdb, which kept in-frame rearrangements only. Such tables lose some clones; where checked, under half of the loss comes from unresolved V genes, and the rest has no known cause. V, J and clone size reflect that table, while D and trimming were determined from the DNA. The sample table contains over 45,000 clones; only one count was recorded for roughly three quarters of them. The biggest ten clones account for 7.3% of the sample.

This specimen's time point label, per the study, means: baseline pretreatment blood. The treatment or condition label corresponds to: 15 Gy SBRT to primary tumor, nephrectomy 4 weeks later. To track tumor-enriched clonotypes, serial peripheral blood was sampled from radiation-treated patients at baseline and at 2 weeks and 4 weeks after SBRT. Every patient had renal cell carcinoma of clear cell pathology. The QIAamp DNA Blood Mini Kit (Qiagen) was used to prepare genomic DNA for TCR sequencing. The analyses included just those samples that passed every quality control check. From V the trimming removes 0 bases and from J it removes 6 bases, while the gene matches leave 13 bases of the junction unaccounted for. From its cysteine to its phenylalanine, the CDR3 spans 18 amino acids. The entry retains the CDR3 DNA only, 54 bases that are in frame from base 1. Reading the germline V gene gives CDR1 SGHAT and CDR2 FQNNGV.

Regarding this clone: Its antigen remains unidentified. Base quality data are lacking; no much larger clone is found one base away.

This receptor was taken from a man aged 55 to 69 with renal cell carcinoma. The source was blood, collected from a patient whose treatment included radiotherapy and nephrectomy. The chain is assembled from TRBV11-2 and TRBJ1-2, with TRBD1 identical over 10 junction bases. The CDR3 region reads CASSLDLFRTGGGDGYTF. The DNA is TGTGCCAGCAGCTTAGATCTATTTAGGACAGGGGGAGGGGATGGCTACACCTTC.